This T cell receptor beta chain was sequenced during a study of a mutant IDH1 vaccine in newly diagnosed glioma. For the study at large: Vaccines were begun 4-6 weeks after radiotherapy alone, or with temozolomide cycles. Week 47 marked visit V13, whereas week 35 marked visit V12. Most had both radiotherapy and temozolomide beforehand; others had only one.

CDR3 size: 15 residues. Trimming took off 0 bases at V and 6 bases at J, with 10 bases between the two ends. Germline V gene data show CDR1 as SGDLS and CDR2 as YYNGEE. Sample time point: week 47, end of study. With topical imiquimod, each dose of the vaccine consisted of 300 ug of mutant IDH1 20-mer peptide. Sequencing was performed with immunoSEQ multiplex PCR; in TCRdb, only in-frame clones are kept and a portion is missing. The sample has about 54,000 clones; roughly four fifths are singletons. Study-level points and caveats: No link was apparently found between pseudoprogression and changes in top peripheral T cell clonotypes.

Of note for this clone: Its matching antigen is unknown.

This chain links TRBV9 with TRBJ1-6, with D possibly being TRBD1 (5 bases). The input for sequencing was PBMCs, taken from a glioma patient whose treatment included an IDH1 peptide vaccine. The TCR sequence derives from a woman aged 45-59 years with glioma. The CDR3 reads CASSVGSGGNSPLHF. The CDR3 coding sequence is TGTGCCAGCAGCGTAGGTAGTGGGGGTAATTCACCCCTCCACTTT.